The next 26 T cell receptor beta chains were all read from a single sample in a study of blood T cell repertoires in COVID-19. Repertoires were generated with immunoSEQ multiplex PCR, while TCRdb's copy carries only in-frame clones and drops some. The data show 290,000 or so clones, with 80% to 95% seen just once and approximately 2% held by the top ten. What was sequenced was peripheral blood. Receptors were obtained from a woman in her twenties or thirties with COVID-19, enrolled during active disease.

The chain recombines TRBV20-1 with TRBJ2-5, with D uncertain. V dropped 6 bases and J dropped 5 bases, with 10 bases sitting between them. The CDR3 loop spans 11 amino acids. Germline V gene lookup returns CDR1 DFQATT and CDR2 SNEGSKA (reference sequence). The CDR3 DNA reads TGCAGTGCAGAGTTCGAGGAGACCCAGTACTTC. As protein: CSAEFEETQYF.

This chain connects TRBV18 to TRBJ2-7; 7 bases are shared with TRBD2. This CDR3 region has 15 residues. The trim removed 6 bases at V and 7 bases at J, leaving 15 bases unmatched. Germline values: CDR1 KGHSH, CDR2 LQKENI. The DNA for the CDR3 is TGTGCCAGCTCCTCCCGTGAGCGGGGCTTAGGGGAGCAGTACTTC. It translates to CASSSRERGLGEQYF. The full variable domain, rest sourced from reference TRBV18 and TRBJ2-7, is NAGVMQNPRHLVRRRGQEARLRCSPMKGHSHVYWYRQLPEEGLKFMVYLQKENIIDESGMPKERFSAEFPKEGPSILRIQQVVRGDSAAYFCASSSRERGLGEQYFGPGTRLTVT.

The rearrangement links TRBV19 to TRBJ1-3, with a possible D match to TRBD1 (5 bases). Trimming pared 7 bases from V and 1 base from J, leaving 14 bases between. The CDR3 extends over 15 amino acids. Germline CDR1 is LNHDA and CDR2 is SQIVND (reference sequence). CDR3 in DNA: TGTGCCAGTACCGCCATTGACAGTTCTGGAAACACCATATATTTT. Protein sequence: CASTAIDSSGNTIYF.

The chain joins TRBV29-1 to TRBJ1-1, with D possibly TRBD1 on 5 matching bases. Per germline, CDR1 SQVTM and CDR2 ANQGSEA. This CDR3 comprises 13 residues. The V end was cut by 7 bases, the J end by 5 bases, with 17 bases between. The CDR3 DNA reads as TGCAGCGCAAGAATTTCGGGGGGAACTGAAGCTTTCTTT. Translating it yields CSARISGGTEAFF.

The chain joins TRBV5-1 to TRBJ2-2, with 11 positions matching TRBD1. The CDR3 extends over 15 amino acids. With 4 bases clipped from V and 7 bases from J, the junction kept 6 bases outside the gene matches. Germline V gene sequence: CDR1 SGHRS, CDR2 YFSETQ. CDR3 in DNA: TGCGCCAGCAGCCCGGACAGGGGGCTCGACGGGGAGCTGTTTTTT. It is translated as CASSPDRGLDGELFF.

This chain uses TRBV2 with TRBJ2-7; 8 bases match TRBD2. The V and J ends lost 2 bases and 1 base, in that order; junction bases with no gene match: 1. Germline CDR1 and CDR2: SNHLY and FYNNEI. The CDR3 is 14 amino acids. The CDR3, as DNA: TGTGCCAGCAGTGAACGGGAGGGGTCCTACGAGCAGTACTTC. This translates into CASSEREGSYEQYF.

The V gene is TRBV27, the J gene TRBJ1-2; tentatively, D is TRBD1 (6 bases). CDR1 MNHEY and CDR2 SMNVEV come from the germline V gene (reference sequence). The V and J ends lost 3 bases and 2 bases respectively, with 10 bases between them. There are 14 residues in the CDR3. The CDR3 loop reads CASSFLGQNYGYTF. CDR3 DNA sequence: TGTGCCAGCAGTTTCCTTGGACAGAACTATGGCTACACCTTC.

This clone was counted a single time. The V call is TRBV12-3 or TRBV12-4, the J call TRBJ1-5; D remains unclear. V was shortened by 2 bases and J by 4 bases, with 6 bases between the two germline ends. The CDR3 length is 13 residues. The DNA of the CDR3 is TGTGCCAGCAGTTTATCGGGGAATCAGCCCCAGCATTTT. Translated: CASSLSGNQPQHF.

V gene TRBV7-2 combines with J gene TRBJ1-1, with a tentative D call TRBD1 (5 bases). CDR3 length equals 15 residues. Trimming stripped 5 bases from V and 1 base from J, with 14 bases between. Germline CDR1 SGHTA, CDR2 FQGNSA. Here the CDR3 DNA reads TGTGCCAGCAGCGTAGTGGCAGGGTCGAACACTGAAGCTTTCTTT. It encodes CASSVVAGSNTEAFF.

The chain couples TRBV29-1 to TRBJ1-1; perhaps TRBD1 as D (6 bases). The CDR3 is 14 residues long. Trimming stripped 6 bases from V and 8 bases from J, with 22 bases between. Germline CDR1 and CDR2: SQVTM and ANQGSEA. The chain's CDR3 is CSVSGRGPESEAFF. CDR3 sequence (DNA): TGCAGCGTCTCCGGGCGGGGGCCCGAGTCCGAAGCTTTCTTT.

The gene calls are TRBV2 and TRBJ2-3, with 13 bases aligning to TRBD2. Per the germline V gene, CDR1 is SNHLY and CDR2 is FYNNEI. The CDR3 is 16 residues long. Trimming took 7 bases from V and 4 from J; bases not matched to a gene: 8. The CDR3 coding sequence is TGTGCCAGCACCAAACTAGGACTAGCGGGAGCAGATACGCAGTATTTT. It is translated as CASTKLGLAGADTQYF.

In its sample, this clone was seen once. V gene TRBV10-2 combines with J gene TRBJ1-4; maybe TRBD1 (6 bases). Deletions cut 5 bases from V and 6 bases from J, with 19 bases between. The CDR3 totals 16 residues. CDR1 is WSHSY and CDR2 is SAAADI in the germline V gene. DNA of the CDR3: TGCGCCAGCAGTTCGACAGGCATAGTAAGCCATGAAAAACTGTTTTTT. It encodes CASSSTGIVSHEKLFF.

V is TRBV3-1 (or the pseudogene TRBV3-2) and J is TRBJ1-1, with TRBD1 identical over 8 bases. V shed 5 bases and J 1 base; nucleotides not matched to a gene: 3. Germline CDR1 reads LGHDT; CDR2 reads YNNKEL (reference sequence). The length of the CDR3 is 14 residues. The CDR3 coding sequence is TGTGCCAGCAGCTTCGGGACAGGGAACACTGAAGCTTTCTTT. The encoded protein is CASSFGTGNTEAFF.

This clone was seen only once. The V and J genes are TRBV19 and TRBJ2-7, with a possible D match to TRBD1 (5 bases). In germline, CDR1 is LNHDA, CDR2 SQIVND (reference sequence). Trimming stripped 4 bases from V and 0 bases from J, with 10 bases between. The CDR3 is 14 amino acids. CDR3 loop: CASSKMDNSYEQYF. DNA for the CDR3: TGTGCCAGTAGTAAAATGGACAACTCCTACGAGCAGTACTTC.

This rearrangement joins TRBV29-1 to TRBJ2-5; 9 bases line up with TRBD1. The germline V gene encodes CDR1 SQVTM and CDR2 ANQGSEA. The CDR3 spans 14 residues. After removal of 7 bases from V and 4 bases from J, the junction contained 10 bases not matched to a gene. In nucleotides, the CDR3 is TGCAGCGCGTTAACAGGGGGCGCAGGAGAGACCCAGTACTTC. Translating gives CSALTGGAGETQYF.

V gene TRBV19 combines with J gene TRBJ2-1, with TRBD2 as a possible D gene (5 bases). This CDR3 spans 14 amino acids. Trimming cost V 3 bases and J 3 bases, with 9 bases left between them. CDR1 and CDR2 (germline): LNHDA, SQIVND (reference sequence). Here the CDR3 reads CASSIGRDYNEQFF. The CDR3, as DNA: TGTGCCAGTAGTATCGGACGGGACTACAATGAGCAGTTCTTC.

This chain links TRBV11-1 with TRBJ2-7; D uncertain. The CDR3 loop spans 14 amino acids. Germline V gene data show CDR1 as SGHAT and CDR2 as FQDESV (reference sequence). Trimming stripped 1 base from V and 2 bases from J, with 9 bases between. As DNA, the CDR3 is TGTGCCAGCAGCTTAGGACATCATCCCTACGAGCAGTACTTC. It encodes CASSLGHHPYEQYF.

Details on this clone: Additional DNA sequences in this sample encode the identical CDR3. This chain joins TRBV4-2 and TRBJ2-3; D ambiguous. Trimming removed 3 bases from V and 2 bases from J, with 9 bases in between. The CDR3 is made up of 14 amino acids. Germline CDR1 and CDR2: LGHNA and YNFKEQ. In DNA form, the CDR3 reads TGTGCCAGCAGCCAGGAGAGCTCCACAGATACGCAGTATTTT. This sequence encodes CASSQESSTDTQYF.

This chain connects TRBV10-2 to TRBJ2-3, with TRBD2 matching 9 bases. V was clipped by 3 bases and J by 6 bases; unmatched bases: 10. Germline loops: CDR1 WSHSY, CDR2 SAAADI. The CDR3 consists of 16 residues. The CDR3 loop reads CASSEFGGRATDTQYF. CDR3 nucleotide sequence: TGCGCCAGCAGTGAATTTGGCGGGAGGGCCACCGATACGCAGTATTTT.

The chain couples TRBV7-2 to TRBJ2-2; 7 positions match TRBD1. CDR1 is SGHTA and CDR2 is FQGNSA in the germline V gene. V shed 1 base and J 0 bases; nucleotides not matched to a gene: 2. The CDR3 consists of 16 residues. This CDR3 reads CASSLEGQTNTGELFF. CDR3 nucleotides: TGTGCCAGCAGCTTAGAGGGACAGACGAACACCGGGGAGCTGTTTTTT.

The chain uses TRBV6-6 and TRBJ1-1, with D possibly TRBD1 on 5 matching bases. The CDR3 consists of 15 residues. CDR1 and CDR2 from the germline V gene are MNHNY and SVGAGI (reference sequence). Trimming stripped 5 bases from V and 3 bases from J, with 16 bases between. The CDR3 nucleotides read TGTGCCAGCAGTCCCACCCGGGGGGTGGACACTGAAGCTTTCTTT. Protein: CASSPTRGVDTEAFF.

V and J are TRBV7-2 and TRBJ2-7, with 11 bases that match TRBD2. In germline, CDR1 is SGHTA, CDR2 FQGNSA. The CDR3 sequence is 18 residues long. After removal of 5 bases from V and 0 bases from J, the junction contained 12 bases not matched to a gene. CDR3 protein: CASSLPPGLAASSYEQYF. The CDR3 region has the DNA TGTGCCAGCAGCCTACCTCCGGGACTAGCGGCCAGCTCCTACGAGCAGTACTTC. The full variable domain, its missing parts supplied by reference TRBV7-2 and TRBJ2-7, is GAGVSQSPSNKVTEKGKDVELRCDPISGHTALYWYRQSLGQGLEFLIYFQGNSAPDKSGLPSDRFSAERTGGSVSTLTIQRTQQEDSAVYLCASSLPPGLAASSYEQYFGPGTRLTVT.

The chain recombines TRBV25-1 with TRBJ2-5; 12 bases agree with TRBD2. The germline gives CDR1 MGHDK, CDR2 SYGVNS. V was pared by 4 bases and J by 5 bases, with 8 bases of the junction left unmatched. The CDR3 has 16 amino acids. CDR3 sequence: CASSASGRAGSETQYF. DNA for the CDR3: TGTGCCAGCAGTGCTAGCGGGAGGGCGGGTTCGGAGACCCAGTACTTC.

This rearrangement joins TRBV5-1 to TRBJ1-2; 9 bases line up with TRBD1. The CDR3 covers 16 residues. V lost 0 bases to trimming and J lost 11 bases; unmatched junction nucleotides: 14. In germline, CDR1 is SGHRS, CDR2 YFSETQ. The CDR3 loop is CASSLETIPGQGGYTF. CDR3 DNA: TGCGCCAGCAGCTTGGAAACGATCCCGGGACAGGGAGGGTACACCTTC.

Of note for this clone: A read error may produce the germline difference seen at one junction end. V usage is TRBV7-9 and J usage is TRBJ1-1; 7 bases agree with TRBD1. Germline lookup yields CDR1 SEHNR and CDR2 FQNEAQ (reference sequence). The CDR3 is made up of 13 amino acids. This chain's CDR3 is CASTLGTVQEAFF. The CDR3 coding sequence is TGTGCCAGCACCTTAGGGACAGTACAGGAAGCTTTCTTT.

The gene calls are TRBV5-1 and TRBJ1-1; TRBD1 matches at 7 bases. Germline-derived CDR1 and CDR2 are SGHRS and YFSETQ. The CDR3 runs 13 residues. The trim removed 3 bases at V and 6 bases at J, leaving 5 bases unmatched. CDR3 protein: CASSSMTGPEAFF. In nucleotides, the CDR3 is TGCGCCAGCAGCTCTATGACAGGGCCTGAAGCTTTCTTT.